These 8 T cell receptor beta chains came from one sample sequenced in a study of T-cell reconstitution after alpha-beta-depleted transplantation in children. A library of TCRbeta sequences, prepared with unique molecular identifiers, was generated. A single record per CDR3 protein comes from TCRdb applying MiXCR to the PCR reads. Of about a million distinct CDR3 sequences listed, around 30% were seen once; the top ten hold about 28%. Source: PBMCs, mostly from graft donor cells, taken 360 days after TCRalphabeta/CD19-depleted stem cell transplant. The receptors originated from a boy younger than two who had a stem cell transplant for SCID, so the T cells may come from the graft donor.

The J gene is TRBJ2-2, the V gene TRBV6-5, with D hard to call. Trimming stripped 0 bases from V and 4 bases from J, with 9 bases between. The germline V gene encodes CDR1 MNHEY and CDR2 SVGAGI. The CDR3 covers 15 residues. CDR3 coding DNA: TGTGCCAGCAGTTACTCGGCAGAGAGCACCGGGGAGCTGTTTTTT. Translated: CASSYSAESTGELFF.

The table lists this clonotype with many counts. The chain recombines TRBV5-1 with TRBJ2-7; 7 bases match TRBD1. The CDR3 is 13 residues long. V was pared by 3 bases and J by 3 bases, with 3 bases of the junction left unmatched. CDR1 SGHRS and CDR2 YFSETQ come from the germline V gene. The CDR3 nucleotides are TGCGCCAGCAGCTCGGGACAGAACTACGAGCAGTACTTC. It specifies CASSSGQNYEQYF.

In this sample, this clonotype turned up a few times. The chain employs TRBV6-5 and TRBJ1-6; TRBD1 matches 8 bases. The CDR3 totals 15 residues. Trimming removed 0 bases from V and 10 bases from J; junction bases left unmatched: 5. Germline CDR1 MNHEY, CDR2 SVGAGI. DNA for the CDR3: TGTGCCAGCAGTTACTCCTGGACAGGGAAATCACCCCTCCACTTT. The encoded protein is CASSYSWTGKSPLHF.

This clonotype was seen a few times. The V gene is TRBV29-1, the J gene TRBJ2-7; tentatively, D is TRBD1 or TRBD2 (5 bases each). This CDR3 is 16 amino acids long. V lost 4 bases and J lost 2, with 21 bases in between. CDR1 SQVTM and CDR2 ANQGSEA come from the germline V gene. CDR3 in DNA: TGCAGCGTTGGCTGGGACGGAGGAACACAAACCTACGAGCAGTACTTC. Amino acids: CSVGWDGGTQTYEQYF.

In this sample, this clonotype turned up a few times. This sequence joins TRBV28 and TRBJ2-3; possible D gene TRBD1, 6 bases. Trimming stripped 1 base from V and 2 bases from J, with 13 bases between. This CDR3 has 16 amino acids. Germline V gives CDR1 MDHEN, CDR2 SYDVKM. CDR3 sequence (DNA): TGTGCCAGCAGTTTATATGGACAGACTCTCACAGATACGCAGTATTTT. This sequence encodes CASSLYGQTLTDTQYF.

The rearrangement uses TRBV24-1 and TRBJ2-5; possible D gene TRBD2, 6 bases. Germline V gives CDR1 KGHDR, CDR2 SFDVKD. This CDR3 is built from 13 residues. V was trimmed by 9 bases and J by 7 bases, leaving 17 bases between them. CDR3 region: CATSRGERWTQYF. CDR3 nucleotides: TGTGCCACCTCTCGCGGGGAGCGATGGACCCAGTACTTC.

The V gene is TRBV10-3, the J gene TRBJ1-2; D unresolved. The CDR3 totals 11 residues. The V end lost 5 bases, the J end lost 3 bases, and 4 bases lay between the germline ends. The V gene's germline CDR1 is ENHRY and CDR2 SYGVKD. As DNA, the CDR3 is TGTGCCATCAGTAGGGACTATGGCTACACCTTC. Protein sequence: CAISRDYGYTF.

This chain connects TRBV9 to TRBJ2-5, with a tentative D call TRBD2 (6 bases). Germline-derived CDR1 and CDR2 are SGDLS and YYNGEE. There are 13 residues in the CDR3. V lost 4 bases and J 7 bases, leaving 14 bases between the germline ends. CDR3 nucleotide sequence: TGTGCCAGCAGCCCCAGACTAGGGGTGACCCAGTACTTC. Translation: CASSPRLGVTQYF.